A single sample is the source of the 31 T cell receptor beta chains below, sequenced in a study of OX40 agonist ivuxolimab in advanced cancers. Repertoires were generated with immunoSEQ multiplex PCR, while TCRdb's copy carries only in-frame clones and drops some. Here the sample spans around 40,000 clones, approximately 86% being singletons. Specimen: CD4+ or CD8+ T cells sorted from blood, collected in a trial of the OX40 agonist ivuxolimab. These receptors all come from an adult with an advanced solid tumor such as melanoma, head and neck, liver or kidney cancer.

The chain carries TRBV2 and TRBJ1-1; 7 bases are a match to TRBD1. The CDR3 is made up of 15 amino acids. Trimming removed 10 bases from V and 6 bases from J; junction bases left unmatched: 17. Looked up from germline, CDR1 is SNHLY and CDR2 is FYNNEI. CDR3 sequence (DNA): TGTGCCACCTGGCCTCACGAGGGGGCGAGTCCTGAAGCTTTCTTT. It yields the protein CATWPHEGASPEAFF.

The CDR3 nucleotides are TGCGCCAGCAGACAGGGACAGGGGGCGTGGGACACTGAAGCTTTCTTT. Translating gives CASRQGQGAWDTEAFF. The rearrangement uses TRBV5-1 and TRBJ1-1; 12 nucleotides match TRBD1. Germline V CDR1 and CDR2: SGHRS, YFSETQ. The CDR3 length is 16 residues. Trimming cost V 5 bases and J 3 bases; bases outside gene matches: 8.

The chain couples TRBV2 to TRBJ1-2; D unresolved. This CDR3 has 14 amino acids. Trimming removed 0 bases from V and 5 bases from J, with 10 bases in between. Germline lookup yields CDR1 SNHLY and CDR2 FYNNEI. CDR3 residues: CASSEAGQTYGYTF. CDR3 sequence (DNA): TGTGCCAGCAGTGAAGCCGGGCAGACTTATGGCTACACCTTC.

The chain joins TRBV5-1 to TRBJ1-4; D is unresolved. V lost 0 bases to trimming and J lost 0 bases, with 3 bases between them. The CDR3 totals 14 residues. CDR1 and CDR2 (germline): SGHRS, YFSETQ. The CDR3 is CASSLGTTNEKLFF. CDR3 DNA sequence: TGCGCCAGCAGCTTGGGGACAACTAATGAAAAACTGTTTTTT.

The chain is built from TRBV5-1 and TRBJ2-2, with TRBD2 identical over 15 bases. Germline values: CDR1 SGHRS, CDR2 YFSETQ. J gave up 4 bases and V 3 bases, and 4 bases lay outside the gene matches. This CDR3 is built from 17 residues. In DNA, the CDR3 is TGCGCCAGCAGCTCGGGACTAGCGGGAGGAGGCACCGGGGAGCTGTTTTTT. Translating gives CASSSGLAGGGTGELFF.

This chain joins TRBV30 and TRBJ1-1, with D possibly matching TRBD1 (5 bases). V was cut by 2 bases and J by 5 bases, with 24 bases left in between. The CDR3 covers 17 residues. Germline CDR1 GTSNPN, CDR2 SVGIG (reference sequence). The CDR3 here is CAWSPWGTSVQTTEAFF. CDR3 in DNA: TGTGCCTGGAGTCCCTGGGGCACATCGGTCCAGACGACTGAAGCTTTCTTT. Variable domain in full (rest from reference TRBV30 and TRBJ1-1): SQTIHQWPATLVQPVGSPLSLECTVEGTSNPNLYWYRQAAGRGLQLLFYSVGIGQISSEVPQNLSASRPQDRQFILSSKKLLLSDSGFYLCAWSPWGTSVQTTEAFFGQGTRLTVV.

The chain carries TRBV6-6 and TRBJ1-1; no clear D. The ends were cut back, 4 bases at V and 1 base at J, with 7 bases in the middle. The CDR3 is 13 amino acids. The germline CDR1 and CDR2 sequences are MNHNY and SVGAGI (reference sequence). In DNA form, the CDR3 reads TGTGCCAGCAGTTCCGCCAGGAACACTGAAGCTTTCTTT. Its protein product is CASSSARNTEAFF.

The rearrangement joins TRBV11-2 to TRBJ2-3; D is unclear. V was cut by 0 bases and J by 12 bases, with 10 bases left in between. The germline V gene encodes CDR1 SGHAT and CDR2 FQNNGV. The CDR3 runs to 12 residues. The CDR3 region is CASSLDHQRQYF. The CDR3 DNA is TGTGCCAGCAGCTTAGATCACCAGCGACAGTATTTT.

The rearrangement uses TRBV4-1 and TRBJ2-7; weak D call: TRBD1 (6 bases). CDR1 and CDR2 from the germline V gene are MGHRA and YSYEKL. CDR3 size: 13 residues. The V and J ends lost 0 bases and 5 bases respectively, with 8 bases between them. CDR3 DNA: TGCGCCAGCAGCCAAGACAGGGACAACGAGCAGTACTTC. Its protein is CASSQDRDNEQYF.

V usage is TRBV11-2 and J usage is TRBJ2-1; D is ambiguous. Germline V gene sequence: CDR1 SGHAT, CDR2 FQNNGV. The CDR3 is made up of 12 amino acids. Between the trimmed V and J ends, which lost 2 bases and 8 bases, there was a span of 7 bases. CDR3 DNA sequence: TGTGCCAGCAGCTTACTGGATCATGAGCAGTTCTTC. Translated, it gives CASSLLDHEQFF.

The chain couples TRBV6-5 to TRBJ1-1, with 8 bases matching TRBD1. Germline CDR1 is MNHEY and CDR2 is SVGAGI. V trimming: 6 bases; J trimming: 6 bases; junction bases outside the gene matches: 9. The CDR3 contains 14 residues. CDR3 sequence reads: CASSLSGGVPEAFF. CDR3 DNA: TGTGCCAGCAGCCTCTCAGGGGGCGTCCCTGAAGCTTTCTTT.

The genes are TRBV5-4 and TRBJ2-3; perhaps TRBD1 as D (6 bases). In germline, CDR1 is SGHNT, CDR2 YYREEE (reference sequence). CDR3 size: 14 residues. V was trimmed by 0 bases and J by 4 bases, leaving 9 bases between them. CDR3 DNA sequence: TGTGCCAGCAGCTTGGACAGGGCATCAGATACGCAGTATTTT. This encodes CASSLDRASDTQYF.

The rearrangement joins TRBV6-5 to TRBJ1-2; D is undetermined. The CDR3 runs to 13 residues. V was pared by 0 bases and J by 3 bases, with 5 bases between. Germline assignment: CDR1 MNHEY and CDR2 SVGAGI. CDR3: CASSYSGYYGYTF. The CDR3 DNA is TGTGCCAGCAGTTACTCGGGTTACTATGGCTACACCTTC.

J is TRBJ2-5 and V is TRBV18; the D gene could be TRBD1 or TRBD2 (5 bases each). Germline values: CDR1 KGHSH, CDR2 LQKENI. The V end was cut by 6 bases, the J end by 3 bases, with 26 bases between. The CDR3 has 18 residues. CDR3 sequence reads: CASSPGTTFSGAEETQYF. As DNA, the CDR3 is TGTGCCAGCTCTCCAGGGACGACCTTCTCCGGAGCGGAAGAGACCCAGTACTTC.

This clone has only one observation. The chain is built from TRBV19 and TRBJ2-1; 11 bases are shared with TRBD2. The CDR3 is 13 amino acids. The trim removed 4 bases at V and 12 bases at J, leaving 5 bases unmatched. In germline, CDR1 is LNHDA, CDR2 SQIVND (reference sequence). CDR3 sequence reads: CASSRLAGQVQFF. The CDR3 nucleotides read TGTGCCAGTAGTAGACTAGCGGGACAGGTGCAGTTCTTC.

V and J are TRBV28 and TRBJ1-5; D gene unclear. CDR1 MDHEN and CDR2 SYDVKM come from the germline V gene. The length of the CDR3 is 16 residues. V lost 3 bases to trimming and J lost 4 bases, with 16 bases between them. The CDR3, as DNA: TGTGCCAGCAGTTTGAGAACTGCCTACGCTAATCAGCCCCAGCATTTT. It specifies CASSLRTAYANQPQHF.

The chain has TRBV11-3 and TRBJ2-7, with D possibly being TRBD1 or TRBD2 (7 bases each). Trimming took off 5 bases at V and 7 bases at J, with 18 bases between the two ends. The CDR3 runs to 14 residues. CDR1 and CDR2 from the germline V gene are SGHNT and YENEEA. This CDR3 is CASSRRGGAPEQYF. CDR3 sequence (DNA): TGTGCCAGCAGCCGCAGGGGGGGGGCACCGGAGCAGTACTTC.

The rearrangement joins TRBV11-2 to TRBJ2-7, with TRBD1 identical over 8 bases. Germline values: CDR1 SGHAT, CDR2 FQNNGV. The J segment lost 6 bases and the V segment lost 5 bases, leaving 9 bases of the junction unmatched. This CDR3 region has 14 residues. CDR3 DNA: TGTGCCAGCAGCCCCCAGGGGGCGCTCAGCGAGCAGTACTTC. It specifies CASSPQGALSEQYF.

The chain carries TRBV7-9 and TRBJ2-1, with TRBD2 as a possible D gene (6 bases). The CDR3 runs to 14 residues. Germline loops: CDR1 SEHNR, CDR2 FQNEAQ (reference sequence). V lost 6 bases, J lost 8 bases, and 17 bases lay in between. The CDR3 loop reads CASRPGTFLDEQFF. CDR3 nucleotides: TGTGCCAGCAGACCCGGGACTTTTTTGGATGAGCAGTTCTTC.

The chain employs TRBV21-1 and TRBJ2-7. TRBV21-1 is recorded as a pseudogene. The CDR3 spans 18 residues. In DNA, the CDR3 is TGTGCCAGCAGCCCAAATAGTCGCCCGGACCTCCCCTCGGGCGAGCAGTACTTC. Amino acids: CASSPNSRPDLPSGEQYF.

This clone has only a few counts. DNA for the CDR3: TGTGCCAGCAGCCAATCTGGGACAGGTGAAAAACTGTTTTTT. Translation gives CASSQSGTGEKLFF. This rearrangement joins TRBV16 to TRBJ1-4, with TRBD1 identical over 8 bases. Unmatched junction bases numbered 1, after V lost 0 bases and J lost 7 bases. Per germline, CDR1 KGHSY and CDR2 FQNENV. This CDR3 spans 14 amino acids.

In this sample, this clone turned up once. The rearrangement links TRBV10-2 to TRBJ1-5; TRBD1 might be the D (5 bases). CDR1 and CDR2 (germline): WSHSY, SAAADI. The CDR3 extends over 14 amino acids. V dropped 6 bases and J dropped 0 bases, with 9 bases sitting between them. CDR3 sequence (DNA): TGCGCCAGCAGCCGAGACAGTAGCAATCAGCCCCAGCATTTT. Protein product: CASSRDSSNQPQHF.

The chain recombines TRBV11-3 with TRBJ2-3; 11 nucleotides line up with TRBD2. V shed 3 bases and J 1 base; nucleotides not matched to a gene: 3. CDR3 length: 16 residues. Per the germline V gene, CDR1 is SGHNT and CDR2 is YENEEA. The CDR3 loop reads CASSLKTSGGTDTQYF. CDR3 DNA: TGTGCCAGCAGCTTGAAGACTAGCGGGGGCACAGATACGCAGTATTTT.

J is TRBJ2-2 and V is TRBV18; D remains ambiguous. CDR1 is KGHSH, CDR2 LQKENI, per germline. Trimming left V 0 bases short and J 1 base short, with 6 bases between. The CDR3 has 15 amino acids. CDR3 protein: CASSPPARNTGELFF. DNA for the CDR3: TGTGCCAGCTCACCACCGGCCCGGAACACCGGGGAGCTGTTTTTT.

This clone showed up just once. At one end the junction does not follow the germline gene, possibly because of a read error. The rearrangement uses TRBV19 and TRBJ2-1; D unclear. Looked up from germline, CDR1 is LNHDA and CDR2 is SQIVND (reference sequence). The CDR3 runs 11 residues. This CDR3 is CASTSFNEQFF. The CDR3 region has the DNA TGTGCCAGTACCTCCTTCAATGAGCAGTTCTTC.

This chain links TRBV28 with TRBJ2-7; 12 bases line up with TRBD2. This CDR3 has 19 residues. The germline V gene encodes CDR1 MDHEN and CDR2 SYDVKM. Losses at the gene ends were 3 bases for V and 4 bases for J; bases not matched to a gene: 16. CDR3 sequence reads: CASSFPTTSGSAKEYEQYF. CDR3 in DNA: TGTGCCAGCAGTTTCCCCACGACTAGCGGGAGTGCCAAGGAATACGAGCAGTACTTC.

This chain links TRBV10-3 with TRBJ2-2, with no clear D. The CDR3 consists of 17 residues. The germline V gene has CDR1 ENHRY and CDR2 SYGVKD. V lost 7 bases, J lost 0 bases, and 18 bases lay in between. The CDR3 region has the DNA TGTGCCATCACCCATACATTGGTAGGGACGAACACCGGGGAGCTGTTTTTT. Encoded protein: CAITHTLVGTNTGELFF.

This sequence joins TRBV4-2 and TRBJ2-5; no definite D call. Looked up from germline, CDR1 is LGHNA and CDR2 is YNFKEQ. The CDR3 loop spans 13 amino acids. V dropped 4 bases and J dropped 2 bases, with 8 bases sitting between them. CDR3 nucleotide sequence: TGTGCCAGCAGCCGGCTCCCTCAAGAGACCCAGTACTTC. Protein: CASSRLPQETQYF.

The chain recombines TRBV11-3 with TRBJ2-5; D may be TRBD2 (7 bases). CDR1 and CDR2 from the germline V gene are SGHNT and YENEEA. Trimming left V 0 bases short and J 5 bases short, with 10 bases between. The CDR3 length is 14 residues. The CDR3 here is CASSLEGGGETQYF. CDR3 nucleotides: TGTGCCAGCAGCTTAGAGGGAGGGGGGGAGACCCAGTACTTC.

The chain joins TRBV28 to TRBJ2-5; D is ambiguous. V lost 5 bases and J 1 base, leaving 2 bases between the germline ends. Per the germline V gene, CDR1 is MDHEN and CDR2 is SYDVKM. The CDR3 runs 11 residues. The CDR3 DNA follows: TGTGCCAGCAGTGCCCAAGAGACCCAGTACTTC. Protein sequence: CASSAQETQYF. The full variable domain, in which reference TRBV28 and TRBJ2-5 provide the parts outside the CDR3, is DVKVTQSSRYLVKRTGEKVFLECVQDMDHENMFWYRQDPGLGLRLIYFSYDVKMKEKGDIPEGYSVSREKKERFSLILESASTNQTSMYLCASSAQETQYFGPGTRLLVL.

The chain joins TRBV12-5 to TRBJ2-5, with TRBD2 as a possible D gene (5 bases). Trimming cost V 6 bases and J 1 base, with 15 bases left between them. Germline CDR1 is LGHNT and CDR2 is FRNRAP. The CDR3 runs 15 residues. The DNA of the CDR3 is TGTGCTAGTGGCCCGTCTAGCCATCCCCAAGAGACCCAGTACTTC. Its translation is CASGPSSHPQETQYF.